This entry concerns a single T cell receptor beta chain. This CDR3 is built from 15 residues. The germline CDR1 and CDR2 sequences are SGHRS and YFSETQ. The ends were cut back, 5 bases at V and 1 base at J, with 15 bases in the middle. This record belongs to a study of cytomegalovirus exposure and HLA in healthy donors. Both 60 Vbeta primers and 13 Jbeta primers went into the PCR. TCRdb's copy holds only in-frame clones and misses some; the assay was immunoSEQ multiplex PCR. The sample lists around 150,000 clones; 80% were seen once. The specimen sequenced was PBMCs. This chain links TRBV5-1 with TRBJ1-2, with D unclear. The clonotype was recovered from a man in his thirties or forties in good health. DNA of the CDR3: TGCGCCAGCAGGGTGGAGGATCGGGTTAACTATGGCTACACCTTC. Its protein is CASRVEDRVNYGYTF.